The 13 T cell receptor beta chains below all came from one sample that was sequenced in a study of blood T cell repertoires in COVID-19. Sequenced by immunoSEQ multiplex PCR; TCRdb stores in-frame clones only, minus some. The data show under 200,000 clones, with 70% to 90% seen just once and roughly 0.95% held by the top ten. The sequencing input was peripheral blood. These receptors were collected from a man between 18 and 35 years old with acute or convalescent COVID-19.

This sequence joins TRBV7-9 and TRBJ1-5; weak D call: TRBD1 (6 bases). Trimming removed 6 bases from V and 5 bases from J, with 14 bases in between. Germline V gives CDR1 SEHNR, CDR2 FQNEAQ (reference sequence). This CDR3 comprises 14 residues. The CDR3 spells CASSFTGSDQPQHF. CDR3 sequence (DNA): TGTGCCAGCAGTTTTACAGGGTCCGATCAGCCCCAGCATTTT.

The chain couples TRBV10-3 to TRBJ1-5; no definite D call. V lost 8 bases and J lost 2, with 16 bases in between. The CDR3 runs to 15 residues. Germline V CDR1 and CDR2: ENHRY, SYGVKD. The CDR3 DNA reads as TGTGCCATCGGGGAGGAGGGTTGGGGCAATCAGCCCCAGCATTTT. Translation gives CAIGEEGWGNQPQHF.

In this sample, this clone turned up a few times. The CDR3: CASSLAWGQQETQYF. CDR3 nucleotide sequence: TGTGCCAGCAGCTTGGCCTGGGGACAACAAGAGACCCAGTACTTC. The chain joins TRBV5-5 to TRBJ2-5, with TRBD1 as a possible D gene (6 bases). Trimming shortened V by 0 bases and J by 2 bases, and 11 bases separated the two germline ends. Germline CDR1 is SGHKS and CDR2 is YYEKEE (reference sequence). The CDR3 consists of 15 residues. Drawing the rest from reference TRBV5-5 and TRBJ2-5, the complete variable domain is DAGVTQSPTHLIKTRGQQVTLRCSPISGHKSVSWYQQVLGQGPQFIFQYYEKEERGRGNFPDRFSARQFPNYSSELNVNALLLGDSALYLCASSLAWGQQETQYFGPGTRLLVL.

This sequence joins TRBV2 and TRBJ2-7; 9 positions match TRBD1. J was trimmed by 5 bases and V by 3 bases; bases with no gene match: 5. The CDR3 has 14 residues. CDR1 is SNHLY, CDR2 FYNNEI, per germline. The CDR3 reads CASSDWTGVHEQYV. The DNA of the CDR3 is TGTGCCAGCAGTGACTGGACAGGGGTCCACGAGCAGTACGTC.

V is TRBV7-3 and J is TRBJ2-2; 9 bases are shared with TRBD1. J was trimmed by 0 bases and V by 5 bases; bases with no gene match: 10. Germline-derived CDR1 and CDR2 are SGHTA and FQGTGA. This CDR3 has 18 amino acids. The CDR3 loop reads CASSTTPRQGANTGELFF. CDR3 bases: TGTGCCAGCAGCACAACACCTCGACAGGGGGCGAACACCGGGGAGCTGTTTTTT.

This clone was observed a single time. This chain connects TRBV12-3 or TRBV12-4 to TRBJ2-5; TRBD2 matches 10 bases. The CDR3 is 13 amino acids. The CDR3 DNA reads TGTGCGAGTCTAGCGGGGGCCTCAGAGACCCAGTACTTC. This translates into CASLAGASETQYF.

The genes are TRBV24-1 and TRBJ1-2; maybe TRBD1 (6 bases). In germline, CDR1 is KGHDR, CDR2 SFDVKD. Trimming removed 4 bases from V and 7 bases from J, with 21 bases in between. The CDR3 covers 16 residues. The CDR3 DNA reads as TGTGCCACCAGTGACACGGGGGGGCCGAGGGGTTCTGGCTACACCTTC. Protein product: CATSDTGGPRGSGYTF.

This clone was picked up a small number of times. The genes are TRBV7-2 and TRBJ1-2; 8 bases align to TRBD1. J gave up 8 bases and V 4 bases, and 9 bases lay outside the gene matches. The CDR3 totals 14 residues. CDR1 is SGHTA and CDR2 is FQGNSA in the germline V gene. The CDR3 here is CASSSADRVSGYTF. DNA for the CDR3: TGTGCCAGCAGCTCTGCGGACAGGGTGTCCGGCTACACCTTC.

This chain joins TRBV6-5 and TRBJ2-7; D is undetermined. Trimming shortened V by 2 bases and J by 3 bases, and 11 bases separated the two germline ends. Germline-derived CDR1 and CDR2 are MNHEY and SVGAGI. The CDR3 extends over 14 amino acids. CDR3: CASSYGATGYEQYV. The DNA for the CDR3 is TGTGCCAGCAGTTACGGAGCGACGGGCTACGAGCAGTACGTC.

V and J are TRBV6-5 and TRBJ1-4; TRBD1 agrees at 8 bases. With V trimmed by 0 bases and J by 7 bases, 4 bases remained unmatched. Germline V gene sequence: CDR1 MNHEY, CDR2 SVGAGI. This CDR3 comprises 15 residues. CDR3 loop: CASSYSTGVGEKLFF. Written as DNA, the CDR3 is TGTGCCAGCAGTTACTCGACAGGGGTGGGTGAAAAACTGTTTTTT.

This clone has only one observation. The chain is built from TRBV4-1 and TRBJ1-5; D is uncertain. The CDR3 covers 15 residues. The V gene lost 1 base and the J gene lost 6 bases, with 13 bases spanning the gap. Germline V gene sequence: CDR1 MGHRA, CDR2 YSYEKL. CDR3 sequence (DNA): TGCGCCAGCAGCCAAGGACCTAGTCCGGCTCAGCCCCAGCATTTT. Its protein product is CASSQGPSPAQPQHF.

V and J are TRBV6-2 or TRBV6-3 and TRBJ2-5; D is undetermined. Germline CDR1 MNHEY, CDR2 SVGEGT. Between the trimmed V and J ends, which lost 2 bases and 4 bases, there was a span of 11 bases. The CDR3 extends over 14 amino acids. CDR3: CASSYNSVRETQYF. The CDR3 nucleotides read TGTGCCAGCAGTTACAACTCGGTTAGAGAGACCCAGTACTTC.

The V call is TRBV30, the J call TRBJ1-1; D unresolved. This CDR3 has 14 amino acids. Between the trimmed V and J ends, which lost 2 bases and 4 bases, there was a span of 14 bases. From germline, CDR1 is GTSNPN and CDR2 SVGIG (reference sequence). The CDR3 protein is CAWSKGMGSTEAFF. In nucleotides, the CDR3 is TGTGCCTGGAGTAAGGGAATGGGGAGCACTGAAGCTTTCTTT.